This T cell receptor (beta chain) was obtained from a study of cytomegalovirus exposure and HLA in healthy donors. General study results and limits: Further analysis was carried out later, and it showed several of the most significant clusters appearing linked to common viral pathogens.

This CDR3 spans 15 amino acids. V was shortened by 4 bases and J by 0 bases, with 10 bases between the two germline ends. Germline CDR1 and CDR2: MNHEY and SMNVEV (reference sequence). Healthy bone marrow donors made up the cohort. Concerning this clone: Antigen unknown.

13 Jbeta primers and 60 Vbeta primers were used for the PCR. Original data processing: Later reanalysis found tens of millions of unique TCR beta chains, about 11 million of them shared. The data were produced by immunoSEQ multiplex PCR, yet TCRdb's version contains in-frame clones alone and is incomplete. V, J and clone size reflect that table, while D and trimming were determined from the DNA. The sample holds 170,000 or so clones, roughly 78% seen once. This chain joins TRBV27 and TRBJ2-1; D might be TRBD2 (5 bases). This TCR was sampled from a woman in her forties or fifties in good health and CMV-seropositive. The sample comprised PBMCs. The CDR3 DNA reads TGTGCCAGCAGTTCAACTAGATCCTCCTACAATGAGCAGTTCTTC. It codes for CASSSTRSSYNEQFF.